This TCR beta chain was observed in a study of chemoradiotherapy in HPV16-positive cancers. V shed 2 bases, J shed 1 base, and the junction held 5 bases outside the gene matches. Germline V gene sequence: CDR1 LNHDA, CDR2 SQIVND (reference sequence). The CDR3 sequence is 15 residues long. Note on this clone: Its target is not known.

Study-level results: Only two HPV16-positive patients supplied the functional HPV-specificity definition.

The table came from immunoSEQ multiplex PCR; TCRdb's copy has only in-frame clones and leaves some out. This table has around 16,000 clones, approximately 75% appearing once. The sequence came from a human donor with HPV-associated anogenital cancer. The V gene is TRBV19, the J gene TRBJ2-7; 7 bases fit TRBD2. This material was acquired from a patient who underwent chemoradiotherapy. This CDR3 reads CASSILVGGSYEQYF. The CDR3 nucleotides read TGTGCCAGTAGTATATTGGTGGGGGGGTCCTACGAGCAGTACTTC. The variable domain in full, with the rest retrieved from reference TRBV19 and TRBJ2-7, is DGGITQSPKYLFRKEGQNVTLSCEQNLNHDAMYWYRQDPGQGLRLIYYSQIVNDFQKGDIAEGYSVSREKKESFPLTVTSAQKNPTAFYLCASSILVGGSYEQYFGPGTRLTVT.